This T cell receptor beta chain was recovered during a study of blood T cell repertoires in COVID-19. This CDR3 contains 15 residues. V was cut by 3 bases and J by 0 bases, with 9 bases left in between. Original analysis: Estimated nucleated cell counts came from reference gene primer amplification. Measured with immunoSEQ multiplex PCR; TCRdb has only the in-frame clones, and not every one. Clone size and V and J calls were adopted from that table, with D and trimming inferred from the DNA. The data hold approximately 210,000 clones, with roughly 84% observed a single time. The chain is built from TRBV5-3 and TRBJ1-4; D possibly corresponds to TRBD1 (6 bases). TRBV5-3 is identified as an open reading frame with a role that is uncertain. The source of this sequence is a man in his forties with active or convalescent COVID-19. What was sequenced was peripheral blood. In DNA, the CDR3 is TGTGCCAGAAGCTCCCGACAGGCAACTAATGAAAAACTGTTTTTT. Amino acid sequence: CARSSRQATNEKLFF.